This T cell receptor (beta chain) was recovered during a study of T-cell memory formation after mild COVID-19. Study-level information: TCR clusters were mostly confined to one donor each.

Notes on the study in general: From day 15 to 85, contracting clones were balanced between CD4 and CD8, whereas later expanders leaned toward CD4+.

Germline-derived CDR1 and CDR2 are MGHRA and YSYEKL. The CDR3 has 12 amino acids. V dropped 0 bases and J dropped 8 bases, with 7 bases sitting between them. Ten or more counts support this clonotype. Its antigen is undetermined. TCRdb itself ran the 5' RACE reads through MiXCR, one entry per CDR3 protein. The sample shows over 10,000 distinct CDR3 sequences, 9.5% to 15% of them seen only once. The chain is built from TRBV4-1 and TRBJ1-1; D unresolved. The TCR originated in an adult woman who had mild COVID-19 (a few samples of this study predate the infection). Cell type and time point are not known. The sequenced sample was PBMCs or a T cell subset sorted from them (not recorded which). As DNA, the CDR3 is TGCGCCAGCAGCCAAGATACGGGAGAAGCTTTCTTT. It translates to CASSQDTGEAFF.